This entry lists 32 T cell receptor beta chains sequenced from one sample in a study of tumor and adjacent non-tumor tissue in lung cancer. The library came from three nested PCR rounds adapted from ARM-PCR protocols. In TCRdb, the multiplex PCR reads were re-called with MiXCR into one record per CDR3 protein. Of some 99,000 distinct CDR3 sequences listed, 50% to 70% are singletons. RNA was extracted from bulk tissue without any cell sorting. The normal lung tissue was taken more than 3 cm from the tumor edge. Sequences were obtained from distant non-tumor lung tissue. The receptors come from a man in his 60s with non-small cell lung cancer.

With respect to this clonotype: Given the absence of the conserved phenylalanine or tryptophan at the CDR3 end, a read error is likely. The CDR3 region is CSARDGRLDGVDEQFL. The CDR3 region has the DNA TGCAGTGCTAGAGATGGCCGACTAGATGGAGTCGATGAGCAGTTCTTA. This chain connects TRBV20-1 to TRBJ2-1; possibly TRBD2 for D (6 bases). The CDR3 sequence is 16 residues long. Germline values: CDR1 DFQATT, CDR2 SNEGSKA (reference sequence). The ends were cut back, 0 bases at V and 8 bases at J, with 20 bases in the middle.

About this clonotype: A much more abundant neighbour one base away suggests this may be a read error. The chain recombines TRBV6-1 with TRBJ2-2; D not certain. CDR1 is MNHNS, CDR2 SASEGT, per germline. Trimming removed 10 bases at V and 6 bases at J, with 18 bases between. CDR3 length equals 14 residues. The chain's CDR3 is CANSAEVSAGELFF. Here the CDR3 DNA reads TGTGCCAACTCCGCCGAGGTTTCCGCCGGGGAGCTGTTTTTT.

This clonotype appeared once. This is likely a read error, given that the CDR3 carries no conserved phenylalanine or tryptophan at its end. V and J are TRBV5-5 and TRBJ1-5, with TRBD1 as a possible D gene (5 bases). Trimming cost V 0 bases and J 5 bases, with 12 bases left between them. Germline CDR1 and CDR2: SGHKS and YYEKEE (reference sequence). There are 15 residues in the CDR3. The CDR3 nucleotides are TGTGCCAGCAGCTTGGTATCAGGGACGGATCAGCCCCAGCATTCT. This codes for CASSLVSGTDQPQHS.

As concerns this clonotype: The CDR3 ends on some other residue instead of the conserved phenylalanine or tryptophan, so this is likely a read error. CDR3 nucleotides: TGTGCCAGCAGCTTCGACAGAAACACCGGGGAGCTGTTTTCT. Translating gives CASSFDRNTGELFS. The chain joins TRBV11-3 to TRBJ2-2; a weak D match, TRBD1 (5 bases). The germline CDR1 and CDR2 sequences are SGHNT and YENEEA. This CDR3 contains 14 residues. V lost 3 bases, J lost 2 bases, and 7 bases lay in between.

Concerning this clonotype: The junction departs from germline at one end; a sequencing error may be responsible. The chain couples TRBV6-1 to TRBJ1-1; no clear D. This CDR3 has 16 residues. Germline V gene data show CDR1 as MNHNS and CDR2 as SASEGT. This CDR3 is CASSEVGSEADTEAFF. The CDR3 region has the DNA TGTGCGAGCAGTGAAGTGGGGTCGGAGGCGGACACTGAAGCTTTCTTT.

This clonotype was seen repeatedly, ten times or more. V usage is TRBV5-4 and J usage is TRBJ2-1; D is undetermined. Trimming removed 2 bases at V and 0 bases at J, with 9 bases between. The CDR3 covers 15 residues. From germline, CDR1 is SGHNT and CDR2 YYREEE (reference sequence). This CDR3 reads CASSFQAASYNEQFF. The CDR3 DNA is TGTGCCAGCAGCTTCCAGGCTGCCTCCTACAATGAGCAGTTCTTC. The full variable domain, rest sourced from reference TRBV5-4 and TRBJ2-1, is ETGVTQSPTHLIKTRGQQVTLRCSSQSGHNTVSWYQQALGQGPQFIFQYYREEENGRGNFPPRFSGLQFPNYSSELNVNALELDDSALYLCASSFQAASYNEQFFGPGTRLTVL.

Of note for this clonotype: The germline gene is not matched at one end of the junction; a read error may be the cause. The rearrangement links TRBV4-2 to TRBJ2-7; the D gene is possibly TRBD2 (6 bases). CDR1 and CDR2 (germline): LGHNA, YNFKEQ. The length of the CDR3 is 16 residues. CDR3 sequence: CASSQESGSRGDEQYF. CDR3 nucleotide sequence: TGTGCCAGCAGCCAAGAAAGTGGCTCTCGCGGGGACGAGCAATACTTC.

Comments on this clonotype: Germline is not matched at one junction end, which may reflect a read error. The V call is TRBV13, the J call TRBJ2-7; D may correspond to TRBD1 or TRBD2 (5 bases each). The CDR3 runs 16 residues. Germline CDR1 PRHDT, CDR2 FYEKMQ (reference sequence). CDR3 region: CASILARGRSSYEQYF. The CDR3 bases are TGTGCCAGCATCTTAGCCCGGGGCCGGAGCTCCTACGAGCAGTACTTC.

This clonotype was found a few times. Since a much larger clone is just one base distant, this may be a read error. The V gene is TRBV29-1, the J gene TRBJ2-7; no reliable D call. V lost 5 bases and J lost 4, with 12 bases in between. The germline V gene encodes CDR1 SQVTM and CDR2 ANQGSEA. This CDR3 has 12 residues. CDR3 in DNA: TGCAGCGTTTACGCAGACGGGTACGAGCAGTACTTC. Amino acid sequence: CSVYADGYEQYF.

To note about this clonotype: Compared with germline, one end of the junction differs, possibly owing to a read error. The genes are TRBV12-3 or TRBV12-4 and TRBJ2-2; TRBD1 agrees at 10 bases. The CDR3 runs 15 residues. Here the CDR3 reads CAGRWGTGVSGEPFF. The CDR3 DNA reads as TGCGCCGGCAGATGGGGGACAGGGGTTTCCGGGGAGCCGTTTTTT.

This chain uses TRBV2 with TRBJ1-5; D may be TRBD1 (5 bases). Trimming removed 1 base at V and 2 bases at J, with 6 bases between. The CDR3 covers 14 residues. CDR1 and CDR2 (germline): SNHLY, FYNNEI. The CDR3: CASSEEGGNQPQHF. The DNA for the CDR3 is TGTGCCAGCAGTGAAGAAGGGGGCAATCAGCCCCAGCATTTT.

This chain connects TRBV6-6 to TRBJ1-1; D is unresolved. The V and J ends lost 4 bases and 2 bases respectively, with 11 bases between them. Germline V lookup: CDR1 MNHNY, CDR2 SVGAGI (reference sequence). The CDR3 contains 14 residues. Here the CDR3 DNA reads TGTGCCAGCAGTTCGGTGGGATTAAACACTGAAGCTTTCTTT. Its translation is CASSSVGLNTEAFF.

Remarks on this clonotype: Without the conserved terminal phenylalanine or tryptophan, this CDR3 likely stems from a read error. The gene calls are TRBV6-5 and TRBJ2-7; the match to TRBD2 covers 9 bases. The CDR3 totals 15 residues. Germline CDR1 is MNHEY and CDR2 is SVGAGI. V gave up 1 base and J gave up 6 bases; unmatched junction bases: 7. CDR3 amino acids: CASSYCAGGRGEQYL. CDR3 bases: TGTGCCAGCAGTTACTGTGCGGGAGGGAGGGGCGAGCAGTACCTC.

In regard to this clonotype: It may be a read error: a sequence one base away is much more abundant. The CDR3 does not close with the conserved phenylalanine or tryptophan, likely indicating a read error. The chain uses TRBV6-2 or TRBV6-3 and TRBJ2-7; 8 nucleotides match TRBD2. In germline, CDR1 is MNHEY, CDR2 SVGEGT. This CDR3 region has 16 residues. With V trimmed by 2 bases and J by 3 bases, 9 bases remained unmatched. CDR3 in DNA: TGTGCCAGCAGTTACCTCGCCGGGGCGGGAGGCTACGAGCAGTACATC. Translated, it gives CASSYLAGAGGYEQYI.

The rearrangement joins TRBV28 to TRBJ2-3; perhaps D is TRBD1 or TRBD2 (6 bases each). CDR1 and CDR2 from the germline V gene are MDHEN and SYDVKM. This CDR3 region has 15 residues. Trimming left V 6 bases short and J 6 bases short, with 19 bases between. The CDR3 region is CASSSGAGRADTQYF. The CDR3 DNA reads TGTGCCAGCAGCTCGGGGGCGGGAAGAGCTGATACGCAGTATTTT.

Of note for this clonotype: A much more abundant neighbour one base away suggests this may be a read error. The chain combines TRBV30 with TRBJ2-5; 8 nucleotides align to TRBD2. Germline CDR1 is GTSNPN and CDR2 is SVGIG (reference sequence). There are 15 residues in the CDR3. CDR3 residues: CAWSASQAGVETHYF. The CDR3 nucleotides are TGTGCCTGGAGTGCGTCCCAAGCGGGAGTGGAGACCCATTACTTC.

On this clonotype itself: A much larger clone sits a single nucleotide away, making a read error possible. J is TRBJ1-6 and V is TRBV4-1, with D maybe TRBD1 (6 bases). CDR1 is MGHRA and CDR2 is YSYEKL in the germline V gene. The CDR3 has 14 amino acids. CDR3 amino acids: CANSQERGNSPLHF. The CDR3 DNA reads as TGCGCCAACAGCCAAGAGAGGGGGAATTCACCCCTCCACTTT.

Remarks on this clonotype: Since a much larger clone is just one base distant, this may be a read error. CDR3 bases: TGTGCCAGCGGATGGGGAAGGGGGCAGTATTTT. Translating it yields CASGWGRGQYF. The chain recombines TRBV6-5 with TRBJ2-3; possible D gene TRBD1, 5 bases. In germline, CDR1 is MNHEY, CDR2 SVGAGI. Trimming shortened V by 8 bases and J by 11 bases, and 14 bases separated the two germline ends. The CDR3 has 11 amino acids.

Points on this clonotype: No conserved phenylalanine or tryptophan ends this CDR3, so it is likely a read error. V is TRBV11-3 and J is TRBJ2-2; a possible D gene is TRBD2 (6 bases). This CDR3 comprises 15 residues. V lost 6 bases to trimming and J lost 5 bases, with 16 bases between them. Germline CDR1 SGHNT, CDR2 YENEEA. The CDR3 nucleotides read TGTGCCAGCAGTCCACGACTAGAGATGACCGGGGAGCTGTTTTAT. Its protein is CASSPRLEMTGELFY.

The CDR3 protein is CASSFAASGTQHF. CDR3 sequence (DNA): TGTGCCAGCAGCTTTGCAGCTTCAGGGACACAGCATTTT. V usage is TRBV5-6 and J usage is TRBJ1-5; a possible D gene is TRBD1 (6 bases). The CDR3 is 13 amino acids. In germline, CDR1 is SGHDT, CDR2 YYEEEE. The V end lost 2 bases, the J end lost 13 bases, and 16 bases lay between the germline ends.

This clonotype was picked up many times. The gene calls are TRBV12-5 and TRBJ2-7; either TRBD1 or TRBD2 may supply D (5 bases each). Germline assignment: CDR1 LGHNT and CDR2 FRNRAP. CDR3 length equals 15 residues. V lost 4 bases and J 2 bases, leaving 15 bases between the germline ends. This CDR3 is CASGSTRGDPYEQYF. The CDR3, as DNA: TGTGCTAGTGGTTCGACGAGGGGAGATCCCTACGAGCAGTACTTC.

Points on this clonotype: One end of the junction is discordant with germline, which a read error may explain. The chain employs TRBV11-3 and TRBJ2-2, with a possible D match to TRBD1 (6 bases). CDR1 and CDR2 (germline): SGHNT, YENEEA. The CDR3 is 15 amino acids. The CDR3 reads CASSEGPWDTGELSF. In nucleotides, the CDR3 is TGTGCCAGCAGCGAAGGACCTTGGGACACCGGGGAGCTGTCTTTT.

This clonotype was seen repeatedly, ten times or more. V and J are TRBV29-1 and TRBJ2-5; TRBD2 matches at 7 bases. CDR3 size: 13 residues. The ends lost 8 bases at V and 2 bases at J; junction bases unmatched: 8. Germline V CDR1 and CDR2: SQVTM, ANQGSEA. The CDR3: CSLVASGQETQYF. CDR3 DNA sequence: TGCAGCCTGGTGGCTAGCGGACAAGAGACCCAGTACTTC.

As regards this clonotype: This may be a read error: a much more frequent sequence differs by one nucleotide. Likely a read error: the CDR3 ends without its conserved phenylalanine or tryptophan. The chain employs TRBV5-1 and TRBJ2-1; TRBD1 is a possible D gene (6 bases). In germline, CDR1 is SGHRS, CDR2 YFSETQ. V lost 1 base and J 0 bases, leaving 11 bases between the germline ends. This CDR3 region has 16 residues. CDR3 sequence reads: CASSLQGISSYNEQFL. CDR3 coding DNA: TGCGCCAGCAGCTTGCAGGGGATTAGCTCCTACAATGAGCAGTTCTTA.

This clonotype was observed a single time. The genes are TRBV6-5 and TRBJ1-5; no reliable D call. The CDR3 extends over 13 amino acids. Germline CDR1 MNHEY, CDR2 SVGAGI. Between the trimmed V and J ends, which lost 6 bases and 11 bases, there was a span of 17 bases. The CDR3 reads CASSRKCNQSQHF. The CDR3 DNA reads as TGTGCCAGCAGCCGAAAATGCAACCAGTCCCAGCATTTT.

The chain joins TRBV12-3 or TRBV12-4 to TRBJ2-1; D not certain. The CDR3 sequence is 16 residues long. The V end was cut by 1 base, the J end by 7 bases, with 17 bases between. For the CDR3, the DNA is TGTGCCAGCAGTTTAGTTAGGACGAGTAGCACTAATGAGCAGTTCTTC. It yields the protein CASSLVRTSSTNEQFF.

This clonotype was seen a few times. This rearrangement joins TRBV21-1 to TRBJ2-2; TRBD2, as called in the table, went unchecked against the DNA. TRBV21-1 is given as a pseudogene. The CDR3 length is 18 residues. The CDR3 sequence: CASSKRMKREREDGELFF. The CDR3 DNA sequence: TGTGCCAGCAGCAAACGGATGAAGAGGGAACGGGAGGACGGGGAGCTGTTTTTT.

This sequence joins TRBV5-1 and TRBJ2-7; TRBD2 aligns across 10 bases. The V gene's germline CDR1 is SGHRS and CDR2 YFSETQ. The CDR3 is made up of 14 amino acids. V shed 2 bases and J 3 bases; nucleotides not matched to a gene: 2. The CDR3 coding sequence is TGCGCCAGCAGCTTACTAGCGGGAAACTACGAGCAGTACTTC. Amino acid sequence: CASSLLAGNYEQYF.

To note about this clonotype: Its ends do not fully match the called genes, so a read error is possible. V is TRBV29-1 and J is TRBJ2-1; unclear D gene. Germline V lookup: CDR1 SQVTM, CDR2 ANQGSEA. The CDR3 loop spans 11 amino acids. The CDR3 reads CSGLTANKQFF. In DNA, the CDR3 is TGCAGCGGGTTGACTGCCAATAAGCAGTTCTTC.

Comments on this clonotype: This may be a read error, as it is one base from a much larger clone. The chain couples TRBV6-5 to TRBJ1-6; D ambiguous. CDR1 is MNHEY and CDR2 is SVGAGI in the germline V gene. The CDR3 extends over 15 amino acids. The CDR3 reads CASRGSTGNNPPLHF. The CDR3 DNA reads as TGTGCCAGCAGGGGGTCAACGGGGAATAATCCACCCCTCCACTTT.

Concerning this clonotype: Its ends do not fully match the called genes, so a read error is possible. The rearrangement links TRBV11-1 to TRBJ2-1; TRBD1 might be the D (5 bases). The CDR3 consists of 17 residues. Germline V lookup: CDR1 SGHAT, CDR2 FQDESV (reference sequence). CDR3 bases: TGTGCCAGCAGCTTAATCCCCAGGGCAAATCCACTCAATGAGCAGTTTTTC. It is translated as CASSLIPRANPLNEQFF.

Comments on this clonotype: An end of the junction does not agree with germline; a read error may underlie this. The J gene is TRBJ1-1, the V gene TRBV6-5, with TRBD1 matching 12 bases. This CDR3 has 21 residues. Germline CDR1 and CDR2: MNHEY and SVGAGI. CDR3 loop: CVSRRGGDRGPWVPYGTEAFF. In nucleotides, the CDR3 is TGTGTCAGCAGAAGAGGGGGGGACAGGGGGCCATGGGTCCCATATGGGACTGAAGCTTTCTTT.